Following are 3 T cell receptor beta chains from one sample sequenced in a study of tumor and adjacent non-tumor tissue in lung cancer. Three rounds of nested PCR, following a modified ARM-PCR protocol, produced the TCRbeta library. TCRdb re-analysed the multiplex PCR reads in MiXCR, keeping a single row per CDR3 protein. This sample has tens of thousands of distinct CDR3 sequences; around 64% occur once, and the top ten carry around 30%. RNA was extracted from bulk tissue without any cell sorting. Distant lung tissue was collected more than 3 cm away from the tumor edge. What was sequenced was distant non-tumor lung tissue. The origin of the receptors is a woman aged 70 to 79 with non-small cell lung cancer.

The table lists this clonotype with many counts. V and J are TRBV4-1 and TRBJ2-1; 10 bases map to TRBD2. J lost 4 bases, V lost 4 bases, and 7 bases had no gene match. Germline V gene data show CDR1 as MGHRA and CDR2 as YSYEKL. This CDR3 comprises 16 residues. CDR3 protein: CASSRHSSGSYNEQFF. The CDR3 DNA sequence: TGCGCCAGCAGCCGTCATTCTAGCGGGAGTTACAATGAGCAGTTCTTC.

As concerns this clonotype: A read error may produce the germline difference seen at one junction end. The chain uses TRBV5-4 and TRBJ1-1; D gene unclear. Germline CDR1 reads SGHNT; CDR2 reads YYREEE (reference sequence). This CDR3 spans 12 amino acids. The CDR3 nucleotides are TGTGTTAGCAGCTTGGGAGTCACTGAAGCTTCCTTT. This codes for CVSSLGVTEASF.

This clonotype was seen more than once but under ten times. An end of the junction differs from the germline gene, which may be a read error. This chain links TRBV11-2 with TRBJ2-1; 11 bases are shared with TRBD2. The germline V gene encodes CDR1 SGHAT and CDR2 FQNNGV. This CDR3 is built from 15 residues. The CDR3 protein is CTSSPGTSGLNEQFF. The CDR3 DNA sequence: TGTACCAGTAGCCCCGGGACTAGCGGCCTTAATGAGCAGTTCTTT.